This entry features one T cell receptor beta chain sequence. Its antigen remains unidentified. The sample is drawn from a study of early T cells in non-severe SARS-CoV-2 infection. Regarding the study as a whole: Private and CD4 specificities were missed by VDJdb matching, skewed to anti-spike CD8.

This CDR3 region has 17 residues. The germline V gene encodes CDR1 LGHNA and CDR2 YNFKEQ. V lost 2 bases and J lost 5; bases outside the gene matches: 8. TCRdb analysed the 5' RACE reads with MiXCR anew, one entry per CDR3 protein. This sample yields 50,000 to 60,000 distinct CDR3 sequences, of which approximately 9.7% are seen a single time; 20% to 25% belongs to the top ten. Sequenced material: whole blood. This sequence was found in an adult who was a healthcare worker with PCR-confirmed SARS-CoV-2 infection or an uninfected control (not recorded which). The chain has TRBV4-2 and TRBJ2-1; TRBD2 aligns across 11 bases. DNA for the CDR3: TGTGCCAGCAGCCAAATTAGCGGGGGGGCTGGCCACAATGAGCAGTTCTTC. Protein sequence: CASSQISGGAGHNEQFF.